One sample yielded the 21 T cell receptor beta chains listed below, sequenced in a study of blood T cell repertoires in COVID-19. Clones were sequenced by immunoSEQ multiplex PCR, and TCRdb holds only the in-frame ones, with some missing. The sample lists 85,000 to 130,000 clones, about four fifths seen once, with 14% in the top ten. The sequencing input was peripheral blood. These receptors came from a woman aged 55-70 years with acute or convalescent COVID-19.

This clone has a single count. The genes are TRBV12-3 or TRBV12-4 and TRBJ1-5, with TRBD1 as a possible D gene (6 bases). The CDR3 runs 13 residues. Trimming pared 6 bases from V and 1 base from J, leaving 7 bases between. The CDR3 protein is CASRQGSNQPQHF. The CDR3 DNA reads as TGTGCCAGCAGACAGGGCAGCAATCAGCCCCAGCATTTT.

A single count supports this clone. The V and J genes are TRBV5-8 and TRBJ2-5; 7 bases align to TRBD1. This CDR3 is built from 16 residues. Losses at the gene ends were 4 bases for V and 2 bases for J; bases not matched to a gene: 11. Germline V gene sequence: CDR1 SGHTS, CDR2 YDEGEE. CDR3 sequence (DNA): TGTGCCAGCAGCCTAGGATATGGGACAGTACAAGAGACCCAGTACTTC. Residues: CASSLGYGTVQETQYF.

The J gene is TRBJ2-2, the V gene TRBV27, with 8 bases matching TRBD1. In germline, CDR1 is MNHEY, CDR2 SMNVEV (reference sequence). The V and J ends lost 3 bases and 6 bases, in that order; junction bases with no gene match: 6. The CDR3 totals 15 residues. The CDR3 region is CASSFGQGLSGELFF. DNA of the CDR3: TGTGCCAGCAGTTTTGGACAGGGTCTTTCCGGGGAGCTGTTTTTT.

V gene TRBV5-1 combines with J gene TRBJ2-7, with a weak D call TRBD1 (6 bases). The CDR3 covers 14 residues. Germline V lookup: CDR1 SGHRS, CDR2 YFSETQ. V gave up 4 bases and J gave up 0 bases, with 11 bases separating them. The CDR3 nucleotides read TGCGCCAGCAGCCTTACAGGGTTCTCCTACGAGCAGTACTTC. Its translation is CASSLTGFSYEQYF.

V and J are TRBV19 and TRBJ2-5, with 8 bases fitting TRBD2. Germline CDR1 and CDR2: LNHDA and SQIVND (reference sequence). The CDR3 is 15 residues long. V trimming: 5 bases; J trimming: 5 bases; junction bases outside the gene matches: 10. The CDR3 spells CASSPGLASSETQYF. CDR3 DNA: TGTGCCAGTAGTCCCGGACTAGCTAGTAGCGAGACCCAGTACTTC.

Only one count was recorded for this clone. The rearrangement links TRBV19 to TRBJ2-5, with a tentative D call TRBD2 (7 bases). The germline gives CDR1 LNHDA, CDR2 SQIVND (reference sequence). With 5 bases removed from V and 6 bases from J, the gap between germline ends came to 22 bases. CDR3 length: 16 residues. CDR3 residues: CASSPGGGGALKTQYF. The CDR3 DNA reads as TGTGCCAGTAGTCCTGGAGGGGGGGGCGCCCTGAAGACCCAGTACTTC. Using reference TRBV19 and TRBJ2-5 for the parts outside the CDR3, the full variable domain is DGGITQSPKYLFRKEGQNVTLSCEQNLNHDAMYWYRQDPGQGLRLIYYSQIVNDFQKGDIAEGYSVSREKKESFPLTVTSAQKNPTAFYLCASSPGGGGALKTQYFGPGTRLLVL.

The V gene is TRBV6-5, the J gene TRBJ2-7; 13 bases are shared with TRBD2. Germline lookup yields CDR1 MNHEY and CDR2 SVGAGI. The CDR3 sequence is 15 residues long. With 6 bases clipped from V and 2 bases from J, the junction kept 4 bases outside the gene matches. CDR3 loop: CASRRTSGSAYEQYF. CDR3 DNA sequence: TGTGCCAGCAGAAGGACTAGCGGGAGCGCCTACGAGCAGTACTTC.

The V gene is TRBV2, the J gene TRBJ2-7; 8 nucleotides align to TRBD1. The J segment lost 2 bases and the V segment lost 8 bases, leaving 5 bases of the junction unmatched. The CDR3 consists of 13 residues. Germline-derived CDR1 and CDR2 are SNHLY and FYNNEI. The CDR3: CASLPDRAYEQYF. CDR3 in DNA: TGTGCCAGCCTACCGGACAGGGCCTACGAGCAGTACTTC.

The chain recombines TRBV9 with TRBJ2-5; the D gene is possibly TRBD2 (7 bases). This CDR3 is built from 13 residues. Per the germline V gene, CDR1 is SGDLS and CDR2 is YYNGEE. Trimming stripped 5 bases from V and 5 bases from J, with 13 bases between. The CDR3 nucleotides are TGTGCCAGCAGTGTTCGGGGGGCGGAGACCCAGTACTTC. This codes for CASSVRGAETQYF. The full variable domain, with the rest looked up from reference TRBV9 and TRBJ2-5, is DSGVTQTPKHLITATGQRVTLRCSPRSGDLSVYWYQQSLDQGLQFLIQYYNGEERAKGNILERFSAQQFPDLHSELNLSSLELGDSALYFCASSVRGAETQYFGPGTRLLVL.

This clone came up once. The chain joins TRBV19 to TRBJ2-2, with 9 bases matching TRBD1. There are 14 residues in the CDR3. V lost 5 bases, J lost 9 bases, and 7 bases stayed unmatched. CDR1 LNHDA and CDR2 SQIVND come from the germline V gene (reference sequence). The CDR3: CASSWDRDLRELFF. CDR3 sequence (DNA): TGTGCCAGTAGTTGGGACAGGGACCTCCGGGAGCTGTTTTTT. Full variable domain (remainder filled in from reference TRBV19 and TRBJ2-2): DGGITQSPKYLFRKEGQNVTLSCEQNLNHDAMYWYRQDPGQGLRLIYYSQIVNDFQKGDIAEGYSVSREKKESFPLTVTSAQKNPTAFYLCASSWDRDLRELFFGEGSRLTVL.

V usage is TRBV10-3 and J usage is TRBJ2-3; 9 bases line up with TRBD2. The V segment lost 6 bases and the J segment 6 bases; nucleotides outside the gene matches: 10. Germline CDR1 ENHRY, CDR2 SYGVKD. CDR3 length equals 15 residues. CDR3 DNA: TGTGCCATCAGCTCCCTTGGCGGGAGGGGGGATACGCAGTATTTT. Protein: CAISSLGGRGDTQYF.

The DNA of the CDR3 is TGTGCCAGCAGTGGGCCAGGGGGCATCACTGAAGCTTTCTTT. This translates into CASSGPGGITEAFF. This sequence joins TRBV2 and TRBJ1-1; 8 nucleotides align to TRBD1. The CDR3 spans 14 residues. V dropped 4 bases and J dropped 4; count of bases not matched to a gene: 5. Germline V gives CDR1 SNHLY, CDR2 FYNNEI.

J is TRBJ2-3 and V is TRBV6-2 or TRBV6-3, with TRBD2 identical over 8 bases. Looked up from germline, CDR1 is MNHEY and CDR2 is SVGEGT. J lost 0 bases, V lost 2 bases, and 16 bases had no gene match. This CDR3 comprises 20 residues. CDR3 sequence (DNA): TGTGCCAGCAGTTACCCCATCCAGAGCGGGAGTGTTACTAGCACAGATACGCAGTATTTT. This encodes CASSYPIQSGSVTSTDTQYF.

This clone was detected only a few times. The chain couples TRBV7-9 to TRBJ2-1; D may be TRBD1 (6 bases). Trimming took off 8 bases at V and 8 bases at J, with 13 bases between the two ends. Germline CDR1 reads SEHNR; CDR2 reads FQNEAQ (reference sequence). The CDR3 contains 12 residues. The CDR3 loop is CASRQGPDEQFF. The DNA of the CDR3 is TGTGCCAGCCGCCAGGGGCCCGATGAGCAGTTCTTC.

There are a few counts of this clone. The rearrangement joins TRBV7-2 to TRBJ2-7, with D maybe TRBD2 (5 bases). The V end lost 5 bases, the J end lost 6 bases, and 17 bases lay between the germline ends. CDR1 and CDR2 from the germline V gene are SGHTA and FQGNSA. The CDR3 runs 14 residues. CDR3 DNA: TGTGCCAGCAGCAAACTACTGGAGGTCGGCGAGCAGTACTTC. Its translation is CASSKLLEVGEQYF.

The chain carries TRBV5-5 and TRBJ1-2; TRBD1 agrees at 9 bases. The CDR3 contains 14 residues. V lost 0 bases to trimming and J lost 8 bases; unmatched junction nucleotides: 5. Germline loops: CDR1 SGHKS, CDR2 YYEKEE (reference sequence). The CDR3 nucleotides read TGTGCCAGCAGCTTGGCCTGGACAGGGGAGGGCTACACCTTC. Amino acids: CASSLAWTGEGYTF.

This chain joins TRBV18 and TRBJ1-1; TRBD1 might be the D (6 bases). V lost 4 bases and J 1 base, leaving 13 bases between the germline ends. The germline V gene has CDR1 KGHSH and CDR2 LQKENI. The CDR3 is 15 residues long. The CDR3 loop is CASSQSRGQNTEAFF. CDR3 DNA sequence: TGTGCCAGCTCACAATCTAGGGGACAGAACACTGAAGCTTTCTTT.

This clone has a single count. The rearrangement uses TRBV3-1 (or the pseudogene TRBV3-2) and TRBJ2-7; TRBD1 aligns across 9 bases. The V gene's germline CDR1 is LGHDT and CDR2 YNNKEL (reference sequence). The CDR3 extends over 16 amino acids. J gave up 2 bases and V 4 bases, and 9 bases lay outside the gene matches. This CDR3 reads CASSLLPGQGPYEQYF. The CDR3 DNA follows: TGTGCCAGCAGCCTATTGCCGGGACAGGGACCCTACGAGCAGTACTTC.

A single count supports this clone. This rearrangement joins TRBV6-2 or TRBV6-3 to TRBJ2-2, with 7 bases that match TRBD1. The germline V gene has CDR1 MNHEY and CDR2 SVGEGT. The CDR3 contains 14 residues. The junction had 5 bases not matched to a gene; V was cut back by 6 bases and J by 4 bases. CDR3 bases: TGTGCCAGCAGCCACGGGACAGTCACCGGGGAGCTGTTTTTT. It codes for CASSHGTVTGELFF.

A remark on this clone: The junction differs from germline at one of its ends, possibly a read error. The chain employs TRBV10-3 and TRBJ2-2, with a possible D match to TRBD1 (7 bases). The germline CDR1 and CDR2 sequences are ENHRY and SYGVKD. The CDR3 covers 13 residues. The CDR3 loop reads CTIQGGSSGELFF. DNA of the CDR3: TGTACCATCCAGGGGGGTTCGTCGGGGGAGCTGTTTTTT.

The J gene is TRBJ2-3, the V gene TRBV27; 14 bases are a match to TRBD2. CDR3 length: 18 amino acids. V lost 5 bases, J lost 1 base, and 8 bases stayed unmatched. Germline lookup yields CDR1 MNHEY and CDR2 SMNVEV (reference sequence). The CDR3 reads CASSPRLAGGPGTDTQYF. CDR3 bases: TGTGCCAGCAGTCCAAGACTAGCGGGAGGGCCGGGCACAGATACGCAGTATTTT.